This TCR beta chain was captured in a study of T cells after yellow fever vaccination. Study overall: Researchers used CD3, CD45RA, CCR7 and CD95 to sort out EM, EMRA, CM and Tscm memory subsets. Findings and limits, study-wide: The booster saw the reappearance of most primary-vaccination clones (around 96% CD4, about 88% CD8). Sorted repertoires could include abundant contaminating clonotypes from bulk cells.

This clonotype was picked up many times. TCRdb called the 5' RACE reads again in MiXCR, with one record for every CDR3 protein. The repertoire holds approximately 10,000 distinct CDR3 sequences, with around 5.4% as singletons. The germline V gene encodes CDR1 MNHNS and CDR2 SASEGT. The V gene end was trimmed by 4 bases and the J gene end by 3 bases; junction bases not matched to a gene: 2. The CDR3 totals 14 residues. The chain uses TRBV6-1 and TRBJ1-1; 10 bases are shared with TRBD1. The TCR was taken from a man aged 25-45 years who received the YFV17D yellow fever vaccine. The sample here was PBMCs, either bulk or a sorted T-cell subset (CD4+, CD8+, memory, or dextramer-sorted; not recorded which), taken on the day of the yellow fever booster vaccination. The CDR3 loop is CASSGDRGYTEAFF. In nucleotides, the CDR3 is TGTGCCAGCAGTGGGGACAGGGGCTACACTGAAGCTTTCTTT.